This TCR beta chain stems from a study of early T cells in non-severe SARS-CoV-2 infection. Study as a whole: It was bulk RNA from unsorted whole blood that was sequenced, and the chains were unpaired. Study results and limitations: The matching step, a VDJdb search, favored anti-spike CD8 responses and missed private and CD4 specificities.

CDR1 is SQVTM and CDR2 is ANQGSEA in the germline V gene. V lost 0 bases, J lost 4 bases, and 1 base stayed unmatched. This CDR3 has 13 residues. A note on this clonotype: Its antigen is undetermined.

Researchers tagged individual cDNA molecules with unique molecular identifiers. Via MiXCR, TCRdb re-called the 5' RACE reads, giving one row per CDR3 protein. The sample holds about 52,000 distinct CDR3 sequences; approximately 10% are singletons and the top ten take 13%. The origin of this receptor is an adult who was a healthcare worker with PCR-confirmed SARS-CoV-2 infection or an uninfected control (not recorded which). The gene calls are TRBV29-1 and TRBJ2-7; 9 bases match TRBD1. Sequenced: whole blood. CDR3 nucleotides: TGCAGCGTTGAAGAGACAGGGGGGTACGAGCAGTACTTC. Residues: CSVEETGGYEQYF.